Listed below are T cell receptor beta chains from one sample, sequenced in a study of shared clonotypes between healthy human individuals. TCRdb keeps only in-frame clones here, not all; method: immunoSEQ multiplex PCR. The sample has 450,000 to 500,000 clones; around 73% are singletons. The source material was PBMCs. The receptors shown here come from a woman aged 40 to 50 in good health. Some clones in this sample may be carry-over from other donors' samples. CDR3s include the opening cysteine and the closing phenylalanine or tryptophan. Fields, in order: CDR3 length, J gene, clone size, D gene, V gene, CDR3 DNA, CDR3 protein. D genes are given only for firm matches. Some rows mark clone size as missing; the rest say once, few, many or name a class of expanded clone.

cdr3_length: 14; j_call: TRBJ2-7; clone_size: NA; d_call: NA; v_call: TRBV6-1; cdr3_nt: TGTGCCAGCAGTGAAGTGGGGTACAACTACGAGCAGTACTTC; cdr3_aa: CASSEVGYNYEQYF
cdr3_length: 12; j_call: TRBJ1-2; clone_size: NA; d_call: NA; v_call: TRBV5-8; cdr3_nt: TGTGCCAGCAGCTTCACAGGATATGGCTACACCTTC; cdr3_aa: CASSFTGYGYTF
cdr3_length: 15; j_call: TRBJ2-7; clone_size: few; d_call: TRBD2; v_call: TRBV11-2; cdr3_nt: TGTGCCAGCAGCTTAGGTCCTAGCGGGATCTACGAGCAGTACTTC; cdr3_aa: CASSLGPSGIYEQYF
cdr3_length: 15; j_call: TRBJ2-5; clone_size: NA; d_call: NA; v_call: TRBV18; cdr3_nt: TGTGCCAGCTCCCGGGAACCAAACGGGGGAGAGACCCAGTACTTC; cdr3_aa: CASSREPNGGETQYF
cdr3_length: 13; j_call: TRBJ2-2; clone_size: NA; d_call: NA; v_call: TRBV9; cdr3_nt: TGTGCCAGCAGCGCCAGGAGCACCGGGGAGCTGTTTTTT; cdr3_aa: CASSARSTGELFF
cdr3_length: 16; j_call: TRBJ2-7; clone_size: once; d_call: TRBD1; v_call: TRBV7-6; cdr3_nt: TGTGCCAGCAGCTTAGAGGGGGGGACAGGGGCACACGAGCAGTACTTC; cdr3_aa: CASSLEGGTGAHEQYF
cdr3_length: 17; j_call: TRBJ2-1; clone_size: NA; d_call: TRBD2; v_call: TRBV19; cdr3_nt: TGTGCCAGTAGTATAGACGCGGGACTAGCGGGGCAGAATGAGCAGTTCTTC; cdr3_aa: CASSIDAGLAGQNEQFF
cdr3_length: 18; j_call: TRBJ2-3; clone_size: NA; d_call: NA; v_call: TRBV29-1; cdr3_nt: TGCAGCGTTGTAGCGCAGGACAAGACCACCCCTAGCACAGATACGCAGTATTTT; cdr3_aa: CSVVAQDKTTPSTDTQYF
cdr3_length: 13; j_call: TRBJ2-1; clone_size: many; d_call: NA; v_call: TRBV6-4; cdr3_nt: TGTGCCAGCAGTGACTCGAGACTAACAAAGCAGTTCTTC; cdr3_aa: CASSDSRLTKQFF
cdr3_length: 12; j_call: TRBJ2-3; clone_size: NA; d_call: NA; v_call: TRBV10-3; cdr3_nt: TGTGCCATCGGAGGGGTCACAGATACGCAGTATTTT; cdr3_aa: CAIGGVTDTQYF
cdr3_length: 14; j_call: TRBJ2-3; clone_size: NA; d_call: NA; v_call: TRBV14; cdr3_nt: TGTGCCAGCAGCCGAGGAGGGGGCGTCGATACGCAGTATTTT; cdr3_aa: CASSRGGGVDTQYF
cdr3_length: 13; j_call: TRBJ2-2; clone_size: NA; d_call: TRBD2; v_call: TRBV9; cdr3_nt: TGTGCCAGCAGCCTTCCGGGGGGCGGGGAGCTGTTTTTT; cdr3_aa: CASSLPGGGELFF
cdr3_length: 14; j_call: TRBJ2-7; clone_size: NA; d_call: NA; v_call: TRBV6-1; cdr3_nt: TGTGCCAGCAGTGAAGCGGGAGAGTCGTCTGAGCAGTACTTC; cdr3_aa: CASSEAGESSEQYF
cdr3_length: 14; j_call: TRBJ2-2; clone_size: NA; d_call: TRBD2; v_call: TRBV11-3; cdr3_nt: TGTGCCAGCAGCCGGGACTATGACACCGGGGAGCTGTTTTTT; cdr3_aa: CASSRDYDTGELFF
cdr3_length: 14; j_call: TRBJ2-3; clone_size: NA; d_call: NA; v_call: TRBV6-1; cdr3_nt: TGTGCCAGCATGCCTTCGATTGTGGTAGATACGCAGTATTTT; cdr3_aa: CASMPSIVVDTQYF
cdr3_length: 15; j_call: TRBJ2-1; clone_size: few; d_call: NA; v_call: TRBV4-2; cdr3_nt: TGTGCCAGCAGCCCTAGTTGGGGGGTTGGCAATGAGCAGTTCTTC; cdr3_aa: CASSPSWGVGNEQFF
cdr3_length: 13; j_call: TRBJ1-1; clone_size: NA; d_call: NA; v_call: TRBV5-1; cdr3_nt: TGCGCCAGCAGCTCGGGCGGTTTTTCGGAAGCTTTCTTT; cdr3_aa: CASSSGGFSEAFF
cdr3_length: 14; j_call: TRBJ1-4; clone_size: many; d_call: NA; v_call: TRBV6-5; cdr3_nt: TGTGCCAGCAGTTCCCGGGAGGCCCCCGGAAAACTGTTTTTT; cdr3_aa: CASSSREAPGKLFF
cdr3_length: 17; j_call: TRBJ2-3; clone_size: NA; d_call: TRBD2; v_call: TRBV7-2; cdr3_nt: TGTGCCAGCAGCTTAGCGGGACTAGCGGGGGACACAGATACGCAGTATTTT; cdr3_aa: CASSLAGLAGDTDTQYF
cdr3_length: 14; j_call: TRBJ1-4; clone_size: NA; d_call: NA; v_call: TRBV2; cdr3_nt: TGTGCCAGCAAAGGAGGCCAACCTAATGAAAAACTGTTTTTT; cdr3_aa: CASKGGQPNEKLFF
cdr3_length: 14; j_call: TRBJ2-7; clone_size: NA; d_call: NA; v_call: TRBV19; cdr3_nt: TGTGCCAGTAGTGGTCAGGTTTTCTCCTACGAGCAGTACTTC; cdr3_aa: CASSGQVFSYEQYF
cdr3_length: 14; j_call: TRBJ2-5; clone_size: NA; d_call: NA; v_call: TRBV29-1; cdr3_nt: TGCAGCGTTGAATTGGGACTGGACCCAGAGACCCAGTACTTC; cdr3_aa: CSVELGLDPETQYF
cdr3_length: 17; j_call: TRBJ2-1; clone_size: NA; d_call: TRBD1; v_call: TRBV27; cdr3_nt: TGTGCCAGCAGTCTAGGGACAGGGCAAAGCTCCTACAATGAGCAGTTCTTC; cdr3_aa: CASSLGTGQSSYNEQFF
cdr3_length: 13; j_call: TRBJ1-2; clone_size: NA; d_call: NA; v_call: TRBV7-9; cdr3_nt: TGTGCCAGCAGCTTGGGATCAATGGGGGGCTACACCTTC; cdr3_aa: CASSLGSMGGYTF
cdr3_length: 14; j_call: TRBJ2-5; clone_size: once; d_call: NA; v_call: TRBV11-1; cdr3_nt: TGTGCCAGCAGCCACCCCGGTGGCGGAGAGACCCAGTACTTC; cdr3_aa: CASSHPGGGETQYF
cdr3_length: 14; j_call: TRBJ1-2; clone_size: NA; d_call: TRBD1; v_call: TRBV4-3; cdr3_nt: TGCGCCAGCAGCCTCCTTACAGGGGACGGTGGCTACACCTTC; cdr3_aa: CASSLLTGDGGYTF
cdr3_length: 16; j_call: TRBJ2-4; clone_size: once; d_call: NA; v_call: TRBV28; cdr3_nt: TGTGCCAGCAGCCCAAACAGGGCCACCCGGGAAAACATTCAGTACTTC; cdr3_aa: CASSPNRATRENIQYF
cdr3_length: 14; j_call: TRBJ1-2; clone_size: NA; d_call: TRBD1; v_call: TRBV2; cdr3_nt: TGTGCCAGCAGGGACAGGGCGGAGGTTTATGGCTACACCTTC; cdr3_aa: CASRDRAEVYGYTF
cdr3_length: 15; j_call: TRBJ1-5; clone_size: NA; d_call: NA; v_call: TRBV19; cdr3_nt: TGTGCCACCCAGGAGACAGTTGCTCGCAATCAGCCCCAGCATTTT; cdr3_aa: CATQETVARNQPQHF